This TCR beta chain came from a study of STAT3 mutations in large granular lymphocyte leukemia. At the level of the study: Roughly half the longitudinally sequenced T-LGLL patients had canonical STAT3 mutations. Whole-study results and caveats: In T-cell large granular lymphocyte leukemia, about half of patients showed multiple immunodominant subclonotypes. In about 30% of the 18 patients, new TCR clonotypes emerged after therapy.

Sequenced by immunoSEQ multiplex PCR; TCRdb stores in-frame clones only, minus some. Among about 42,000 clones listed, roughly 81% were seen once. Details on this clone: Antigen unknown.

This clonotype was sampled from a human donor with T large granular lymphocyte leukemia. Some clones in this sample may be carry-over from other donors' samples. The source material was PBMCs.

CDR3 DNA: TGTGCCAGCAGTTACTCCCAGGCTTATCAGCCCCAGCATTTT. Translating it yields CASSYSQAYQPQHF. J is TRBJ1-5 and V is TRBV6-6; no reliable D call. The V and J ends lost 0 bases and 5 bases respectively, with 8 bases between them. CDR1 and CDR2 (germline): MNHNY, SVGAGI (reference sequence). CDR3 length: 14 amino acids.